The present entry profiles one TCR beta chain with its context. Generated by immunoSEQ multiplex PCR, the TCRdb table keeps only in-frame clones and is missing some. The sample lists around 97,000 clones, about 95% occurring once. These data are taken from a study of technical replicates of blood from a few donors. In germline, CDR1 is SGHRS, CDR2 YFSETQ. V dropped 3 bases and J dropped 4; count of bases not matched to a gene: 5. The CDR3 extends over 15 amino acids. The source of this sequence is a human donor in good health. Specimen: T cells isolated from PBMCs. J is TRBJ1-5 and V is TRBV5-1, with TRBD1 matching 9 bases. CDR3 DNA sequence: TGCGCCAGCAGCTGGGGGACAGGGCCTAATCAGCCCCAGCATTTT. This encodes CASSWGTGPNQPQHF.